This T cell receptor beta chain was profiled in a study of follicular helper T cells after annual influenza vaccination. Data came from immunoSEQ multiplex PCR; TCRdb stores just in-frame clones and leaves some out. Seen here are approximately 30,000 clones, 80% to 90% observed once, and the top ten hold roughly 1.2%. The V and J ends lost 0 bases and 3 bases respectively, with 10 bases between them. Germline V gives CDR1 SGHRS, CDR2 YFSETQ. This CDR3 comprises 14 residues. The time point is: 2014-2015 season, pre-vaccination. This receptor was identified in an adult who received the influenza vaccine. This material consisted of CXCR5+ CD38- circulating T follicular helper cells from blood, taken on the day of influenza vaccination. The subset here: circulating Tfh, non-naive CD4+CXCR5+PD-1+ (ICOS+CD38+ or ICOS-CD38-). The V and J genes are TRBV5-1 and TRBJ2-7; a possible D gene is TRBD2 (5 bases). The CDR3 DNA reads TGCGCCAGCAGCTTGGAAACGGGGATCTACGAGCAGTACTTC. Its translation: CASSLETGIYEQYF.